Given below is one T cell receptor beta chain in context. The junction differs from germline at one of its ends, possibly a read error. Reverse transcription of approximately 0.55 ug total RNA with a constant-region primer produced TCR beta cDNA. TCR beta libraries came from three nested multiplex PCR rounds using slightly modified ARM-PCR. It was with TRBV1-TRBV30 forward primers and a C-beta reverse primer that the first two PCR rounds were run, at 10 cycles each. TCRdb fed the multiplex PCR reads into MiXCR, producing one record per CDR3 protein. The table records approximately 76,000 distinct CDR3 sequences, about two thirds of them present only once. Co-extraction yielded RNA and DNA from approximately 22-30 mg of unsorted bulk tissue. Surgical resection served as treatment for the primary liver carcinoma of these patients. This sample is part of a study of tumor-infiltrating lymphocytes in primary liver carcinoma. The overall study: Patients comprised men and women whose ages fell between 30 and 69 years.

CDR1 is SGHNT, CDR2 YENEEA, per germline. This CDR3 has 17 residues. The chain uses TRBV11-3 and TRBJ2-1; 7 bases map to TRBD2. The source material was liver tumor tissue from sampling region 4. Noted subset: tumor region T4, right-lateral pole. This clonotype was sampled from a woman aged 55-69 years with primary liver carcinoma and hepatitis B virus infection. The CDR3 DNA reads TGTGACAGCAACTTAGGTCGGGGGGAGTGGGGTGTCGATGGGCAGTTCTTC. Its protein is CDSNLGRGEWGVDGQFF.